This T cell receptor beta chain is from a study of T cell repertoires in cytomegalovirus infection. Study background: Both CMV infection and a matching HLA type were indicated by public TCR beta signatures. Overall study results and limits: HLA-C-restricted, CMV-specific TCR beta clonotypes were dominant ex vivo.

Each CDR3 protein gets one entry after TCRdb re-called the reads with MiXCR. The table has under 850,000 distinct CDR3 sequences, around a third seen once; the top ten hold 15% to 20%. In regard to this clonotype: The antigen remains unidentified.

Deletions cut 5 bases from V and 4 bases from J, with 7 bases between. The germline V gene encodes CDR1 SGHNT and CDR2 YENEEA. The CDR3 runs 12 residues. Sequenced here: cultured PBMCs, sampled from culture after CMV antigen stimulation. This chain uses TRBV11-3 with TRBJ2-3, with D unresolved. The receptor was derived from a human donor in good health (CMV status not recorded). Some clones in this sample may be carry-over from other donors' samples. CDR3 nucleotide sequence: TGTGCCAGCAGCGACGGCGCAGATACGCAGTATTTT. It specifies CASSDGADTQYF.